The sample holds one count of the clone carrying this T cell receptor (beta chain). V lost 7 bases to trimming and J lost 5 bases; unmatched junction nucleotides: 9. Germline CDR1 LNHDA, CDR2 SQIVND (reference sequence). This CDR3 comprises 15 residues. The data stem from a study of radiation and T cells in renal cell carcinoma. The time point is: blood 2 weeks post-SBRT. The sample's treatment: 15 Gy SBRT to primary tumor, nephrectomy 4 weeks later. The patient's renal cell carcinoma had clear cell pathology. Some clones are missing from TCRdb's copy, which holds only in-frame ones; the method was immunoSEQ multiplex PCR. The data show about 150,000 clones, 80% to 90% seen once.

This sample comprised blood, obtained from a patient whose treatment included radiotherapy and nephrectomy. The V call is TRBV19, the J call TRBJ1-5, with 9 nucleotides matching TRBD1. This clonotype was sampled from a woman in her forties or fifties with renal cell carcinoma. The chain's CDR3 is CASKFGTGYYQPQHF. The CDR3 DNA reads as TGTGCCAGTAAGTTCGGGACAGGGTATTATCAGCCCCAGCATTTT.